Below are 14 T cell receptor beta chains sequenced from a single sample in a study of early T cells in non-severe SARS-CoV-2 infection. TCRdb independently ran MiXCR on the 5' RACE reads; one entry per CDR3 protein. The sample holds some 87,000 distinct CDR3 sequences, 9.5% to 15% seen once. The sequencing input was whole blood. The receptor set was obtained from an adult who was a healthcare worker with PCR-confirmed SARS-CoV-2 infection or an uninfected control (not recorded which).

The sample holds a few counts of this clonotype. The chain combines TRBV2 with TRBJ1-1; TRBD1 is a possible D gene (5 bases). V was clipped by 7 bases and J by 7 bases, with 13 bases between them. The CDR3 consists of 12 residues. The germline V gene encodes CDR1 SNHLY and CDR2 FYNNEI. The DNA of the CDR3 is TGTGCCAGCACGCCAGGACACTATGAAGCTTTCTTT. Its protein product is CASTPGHYEAFF.

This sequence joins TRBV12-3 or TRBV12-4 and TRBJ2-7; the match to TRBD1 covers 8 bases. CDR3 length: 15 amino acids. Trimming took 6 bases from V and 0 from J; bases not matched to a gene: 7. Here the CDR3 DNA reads TGTGCCAGCAGCCCACCGGACAGGGACTCCTACGAGCAGTACTTC. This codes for CASSPPDRDSYEQYF.

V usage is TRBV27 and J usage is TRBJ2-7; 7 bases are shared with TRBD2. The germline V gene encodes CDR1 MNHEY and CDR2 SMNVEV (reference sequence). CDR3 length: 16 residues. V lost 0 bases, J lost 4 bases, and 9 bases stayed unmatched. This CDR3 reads CASSLSASSGRYEQYF. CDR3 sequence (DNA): TGTGCCAGCAGTTTATCGGCGTCTAGCGGAAGGTACGAGCAGTACTTC.

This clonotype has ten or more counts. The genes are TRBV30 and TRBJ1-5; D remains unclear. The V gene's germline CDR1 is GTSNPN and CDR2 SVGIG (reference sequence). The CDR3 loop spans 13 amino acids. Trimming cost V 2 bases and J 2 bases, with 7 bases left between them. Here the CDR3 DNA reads TGTGCCTGGAGTAGGCAGGGCAATCAGCCCCAGCATTTT. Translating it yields CAWSRQGNQPQHF.

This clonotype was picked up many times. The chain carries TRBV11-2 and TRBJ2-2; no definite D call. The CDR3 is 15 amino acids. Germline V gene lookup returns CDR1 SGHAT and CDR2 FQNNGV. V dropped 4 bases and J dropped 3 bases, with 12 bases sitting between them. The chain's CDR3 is CASSSIRSHTGELFF. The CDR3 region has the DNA TGTGCCAGCAGCTCGATCCGTTCCCACACCGGGGAGCTGTTTTTT.

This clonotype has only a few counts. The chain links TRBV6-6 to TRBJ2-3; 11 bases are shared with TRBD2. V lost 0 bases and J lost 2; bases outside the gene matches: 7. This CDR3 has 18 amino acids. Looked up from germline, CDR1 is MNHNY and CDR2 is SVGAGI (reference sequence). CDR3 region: CASSYSHSSGGYTDTQYF. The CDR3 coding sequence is TGTGCCAGCAGTTACTCCCACTCTAGCGGGGGGTACACAGATACGCAGTATTTT.

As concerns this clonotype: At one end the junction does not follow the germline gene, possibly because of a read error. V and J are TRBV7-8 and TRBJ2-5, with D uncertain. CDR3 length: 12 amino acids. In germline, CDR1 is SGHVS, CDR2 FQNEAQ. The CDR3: CVSSSDQETQYF. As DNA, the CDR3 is TGTGTCAGCAGCTCGGACCAAGAGACCCAGTACTTC.

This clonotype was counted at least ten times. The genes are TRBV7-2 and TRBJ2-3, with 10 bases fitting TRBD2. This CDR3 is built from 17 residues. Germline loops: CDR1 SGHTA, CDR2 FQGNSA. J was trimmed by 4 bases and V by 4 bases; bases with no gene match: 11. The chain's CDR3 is CASSSQSGGAVADTQYF. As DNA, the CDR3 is TGTGCCAGCAGCTCGCAGAGCGGGGGGGCAGTAGCAGATACGCAGTATTTT.

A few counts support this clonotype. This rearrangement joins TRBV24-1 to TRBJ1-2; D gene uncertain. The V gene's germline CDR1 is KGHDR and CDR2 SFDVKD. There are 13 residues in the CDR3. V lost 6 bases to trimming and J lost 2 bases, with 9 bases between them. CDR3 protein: CATSLGPNYGYTF. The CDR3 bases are TGTGCCACCAGTTTAGGGCCCAACTATGGCTACACCTTC.

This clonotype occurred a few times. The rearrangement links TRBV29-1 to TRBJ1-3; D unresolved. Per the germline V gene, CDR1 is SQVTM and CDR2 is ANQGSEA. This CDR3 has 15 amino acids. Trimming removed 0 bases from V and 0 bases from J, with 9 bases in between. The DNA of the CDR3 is TGCAGCGTTGAAGACACGGAAGACTCTGGAAACACCATATATTTT. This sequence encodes CSVEDTEDSGNTIYF.

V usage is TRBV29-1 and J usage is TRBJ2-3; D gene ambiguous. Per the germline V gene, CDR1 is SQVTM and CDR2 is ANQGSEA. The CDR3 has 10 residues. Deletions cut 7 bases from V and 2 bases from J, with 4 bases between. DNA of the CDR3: TGCAGCGCCGACACAGATACGCAGTATTTT. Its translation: CSADTDTQYF.

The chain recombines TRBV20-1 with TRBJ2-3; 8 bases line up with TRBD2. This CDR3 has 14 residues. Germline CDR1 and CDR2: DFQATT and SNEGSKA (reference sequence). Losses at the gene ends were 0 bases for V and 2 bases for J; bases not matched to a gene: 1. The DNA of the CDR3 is TGCAGTGCTAGAGAACTAGCGGTCACAGATACGCAGTATTTT. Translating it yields CSARELAVTDTQYF.

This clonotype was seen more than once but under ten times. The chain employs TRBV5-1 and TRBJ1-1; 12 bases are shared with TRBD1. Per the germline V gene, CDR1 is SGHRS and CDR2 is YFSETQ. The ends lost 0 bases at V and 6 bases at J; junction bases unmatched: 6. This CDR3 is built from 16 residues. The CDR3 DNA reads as TGCGCCAGCAGCTTGGAGGGACAGGGGGCATTCGCTGAAGCTTTCTTT. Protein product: CASSLEGQGAFAEAFF.

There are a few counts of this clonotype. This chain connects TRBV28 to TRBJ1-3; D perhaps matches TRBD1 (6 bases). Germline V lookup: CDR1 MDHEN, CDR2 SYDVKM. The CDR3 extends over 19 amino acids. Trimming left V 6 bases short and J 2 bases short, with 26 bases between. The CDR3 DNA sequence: TGTGCCAGCAGCCGTTTCATGGGGGGCGCGTCTCCCGCTGGAAACACCATATATTTT. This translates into CASSRFMGGASPAGNTIYF.